This TCR beta chain originates from a study of T cell responses to AZD1222 COVID-19 vaccine. Profiled with immunoSEQ multiplex PCR; TCRdb holds only in-frame clones, not every one. The sample has about 70,000 clones, about 88% seen once. Germline CDR1 reads LNHDA; CDR2 reads SQIVND (reference sequence). The CDR3 sequence is 13 residues long. V was pared by 6 bases and J by 0 bases, with 6 bases between. This chain uses TRBV19 with TRBJ1-3; no reliable D call. The sample was peripheral blood, taken 28 days after the second dose of the MenACWY control vaccine. This clonotype was obtained from an adult who received the MenACWY meningococcal vaccine as a control. CDR3 residues: CASRPASGNTIYF. CDR3 DNA sequence: TGTGCCAGTAGGCCTGCCTCTGGAAACACCATATATTTT.